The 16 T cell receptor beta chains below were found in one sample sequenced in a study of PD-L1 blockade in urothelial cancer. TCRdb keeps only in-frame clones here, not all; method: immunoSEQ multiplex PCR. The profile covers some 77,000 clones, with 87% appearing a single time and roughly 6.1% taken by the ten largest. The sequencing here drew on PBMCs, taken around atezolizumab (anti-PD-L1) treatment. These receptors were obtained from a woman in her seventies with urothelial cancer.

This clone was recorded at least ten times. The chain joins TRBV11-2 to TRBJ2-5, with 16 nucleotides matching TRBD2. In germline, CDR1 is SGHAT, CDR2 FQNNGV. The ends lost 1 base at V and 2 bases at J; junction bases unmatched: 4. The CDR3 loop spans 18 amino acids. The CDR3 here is CASSLGGTSGGGQETQYF. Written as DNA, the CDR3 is TGTGCCAGCAGCTTAGGCGGGACTAGCGGGGGGGGACAAGAGACCCAGTACTTC.

The CDR3 protein is CASSDLDVGGNSPLHF. The CDR3 DNA reads TGTGCCAGCAGCGATCTCGATGTGGGAGGGAATTCACCCCTCCACTTT. The rearrangement uses TRBV2 and TRBJ1-6; D remains ambiguous. Germline loops: CDR1 SNHLY, CDR2 FYNNEI. CDR3 size: 16 residues. Trimming stripped 6 bases from V and 7 bases from J, with 19 bases between.

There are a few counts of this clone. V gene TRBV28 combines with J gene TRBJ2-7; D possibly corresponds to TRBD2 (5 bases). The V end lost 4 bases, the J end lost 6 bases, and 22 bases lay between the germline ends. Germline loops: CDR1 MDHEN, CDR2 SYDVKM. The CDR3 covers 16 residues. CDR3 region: CASSSTQAGGSGEQYF. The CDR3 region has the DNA TGTGCCAGCAGTTCCACCCAGGCGGGTGGATCGGGCGAGCAGTACTTC. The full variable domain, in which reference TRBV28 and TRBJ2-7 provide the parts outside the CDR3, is DVKVTQSSRYLVKRTGEKVFLECVQDMDHENMFWYRQDPGLGLRLIYFSYDVKMKEKGDIPEGYSVSREKKERFSLILESASTNQTSMYLCASSSTQAGGSGEQYFGPGTRLTVT.

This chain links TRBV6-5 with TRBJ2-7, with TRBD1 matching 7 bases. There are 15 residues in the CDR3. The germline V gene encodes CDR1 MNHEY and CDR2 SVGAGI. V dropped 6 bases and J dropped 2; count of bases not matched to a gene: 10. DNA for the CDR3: TGTGCCAGCAGGAATCCCCGGGACAGTCCCTACGAGCAGTACTTC. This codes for CASRNPRDSPYEQYF.

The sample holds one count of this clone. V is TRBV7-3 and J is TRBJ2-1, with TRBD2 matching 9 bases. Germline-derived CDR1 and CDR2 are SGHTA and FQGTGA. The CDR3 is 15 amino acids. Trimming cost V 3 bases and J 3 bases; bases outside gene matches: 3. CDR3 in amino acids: CASSFATSGYNEQFF. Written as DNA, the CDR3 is TGTGCCAGCAGCTTTGCGACTAGCGGCTACAATGAGCAGTTCTTC.

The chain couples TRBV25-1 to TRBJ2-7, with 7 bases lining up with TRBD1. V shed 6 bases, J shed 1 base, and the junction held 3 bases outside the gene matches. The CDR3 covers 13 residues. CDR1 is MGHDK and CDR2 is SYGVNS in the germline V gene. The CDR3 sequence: CASRRQGSYEQYF. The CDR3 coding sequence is TGTGCCAGCAGACGACAGGGATCCTACGAGCAGTACTTC.

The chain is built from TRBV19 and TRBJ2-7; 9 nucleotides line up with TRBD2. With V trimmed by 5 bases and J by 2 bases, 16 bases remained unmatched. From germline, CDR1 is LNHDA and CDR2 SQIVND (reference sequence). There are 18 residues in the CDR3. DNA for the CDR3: TGTGCCAGTAGTGAAAGGGGGGGATCGGTAGCGGGAGCCTACGAGCAGTACTTC. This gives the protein CASSERGGSVAGAYEQYF.

CDR3 in amino acids: CASSHTSGGAGDEQFF. The CDR3 bases are TGTGCCAGCAGTCACACTAGCGGGGGGGCCGGCGATGAGCAGTTCTTC. The chain links TRBV2 to TRBJ2-1; the match to TRBD2 covers 13 bases. Germline CDR1 SNHLY, CDR2 FYNNEI. V lost 5 bases and J lost 8; bases outside the gene matches: 9. The CDR3 has 16 residues.

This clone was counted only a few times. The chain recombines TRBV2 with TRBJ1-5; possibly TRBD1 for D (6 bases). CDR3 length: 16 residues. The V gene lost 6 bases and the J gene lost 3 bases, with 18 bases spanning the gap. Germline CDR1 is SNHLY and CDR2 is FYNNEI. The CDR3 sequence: CASRASGVWVNQPQHF. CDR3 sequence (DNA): TGTGCCAGCAGAGCCTCAGGGGTTTGGGTCAATCAGCCCCAGCATTTT.

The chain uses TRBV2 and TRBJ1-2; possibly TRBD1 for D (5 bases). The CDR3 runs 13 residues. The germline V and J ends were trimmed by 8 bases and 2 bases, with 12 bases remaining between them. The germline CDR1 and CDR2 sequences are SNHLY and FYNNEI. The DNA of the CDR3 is TGTGCCAGCGGGGGGAGACGGAACTATGGCTACACCTTC. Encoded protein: CASGGRRNYGYTF.

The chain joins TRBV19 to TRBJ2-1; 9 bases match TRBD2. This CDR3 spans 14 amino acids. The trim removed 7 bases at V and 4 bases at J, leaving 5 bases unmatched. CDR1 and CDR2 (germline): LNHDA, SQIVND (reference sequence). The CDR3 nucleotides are TGTGCCAGTAATCTAGCGGGAAGTTACAATGAGCAGTTCTTC. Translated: CASNLAGSYNEQFF.

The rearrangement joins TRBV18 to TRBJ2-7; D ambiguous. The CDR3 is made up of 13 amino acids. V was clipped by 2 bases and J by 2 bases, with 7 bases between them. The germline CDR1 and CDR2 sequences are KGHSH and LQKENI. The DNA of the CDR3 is TGTGCCAGCTCACCAACACAGACCTACGAGCAGTACTTC. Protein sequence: CASSPTQTYEQYF.

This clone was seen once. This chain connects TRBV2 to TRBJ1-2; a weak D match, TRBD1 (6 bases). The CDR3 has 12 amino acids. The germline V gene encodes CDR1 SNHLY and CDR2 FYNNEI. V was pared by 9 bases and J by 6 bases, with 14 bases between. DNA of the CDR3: TGTGCCAGGAAGACAGGCTGGGATGGCTACACCTTC. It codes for CARKTGWDGYTF.

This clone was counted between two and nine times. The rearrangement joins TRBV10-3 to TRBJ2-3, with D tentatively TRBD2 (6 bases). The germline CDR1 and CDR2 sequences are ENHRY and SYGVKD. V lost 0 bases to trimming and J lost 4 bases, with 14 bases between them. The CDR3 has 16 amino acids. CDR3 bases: TGTGCCATCAGTGAGTCATACGGGGGAGTCGCAGATACGCAGTATTTT. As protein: CAISESYGGVADTQYF.

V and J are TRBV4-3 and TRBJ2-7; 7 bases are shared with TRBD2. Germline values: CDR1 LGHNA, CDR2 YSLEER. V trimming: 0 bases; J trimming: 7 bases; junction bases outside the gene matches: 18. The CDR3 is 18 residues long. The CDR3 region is CASSQDNLRRAPRGEQYF. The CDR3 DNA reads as TGCGCCAGCAGCCAAGATAATCTGCGGCGGGCACCGCGGGGGGAGCAGTACTTC.

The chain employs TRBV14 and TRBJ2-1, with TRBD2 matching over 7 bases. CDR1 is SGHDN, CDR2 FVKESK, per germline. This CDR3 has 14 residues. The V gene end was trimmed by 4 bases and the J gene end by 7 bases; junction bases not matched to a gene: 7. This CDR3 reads CASSPPGGGNEQFF. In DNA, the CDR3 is TGTGCCAGCAGCCCCCCCGGCGGGGGAAATGAGCAGTTCTTC.